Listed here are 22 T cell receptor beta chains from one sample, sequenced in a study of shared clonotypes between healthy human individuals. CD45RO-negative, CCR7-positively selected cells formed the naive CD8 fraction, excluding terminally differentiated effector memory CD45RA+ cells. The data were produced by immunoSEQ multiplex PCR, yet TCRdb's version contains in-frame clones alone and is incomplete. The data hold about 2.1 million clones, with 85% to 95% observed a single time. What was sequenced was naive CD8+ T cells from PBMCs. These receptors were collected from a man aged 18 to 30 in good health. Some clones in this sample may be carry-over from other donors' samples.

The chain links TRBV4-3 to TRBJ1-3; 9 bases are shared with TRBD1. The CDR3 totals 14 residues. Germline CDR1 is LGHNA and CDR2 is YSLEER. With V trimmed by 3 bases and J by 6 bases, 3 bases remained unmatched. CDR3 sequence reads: CASSHGTGLNTIYF. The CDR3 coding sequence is TGCGCCAGCAGCCATGGGACAGGGTTAAACACCATATATTTT.

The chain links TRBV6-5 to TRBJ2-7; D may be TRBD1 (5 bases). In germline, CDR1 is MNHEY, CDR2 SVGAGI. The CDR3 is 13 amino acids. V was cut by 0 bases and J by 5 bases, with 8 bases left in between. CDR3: CASSYSRVNEQYF. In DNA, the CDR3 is TGTGCCAGCAGTTACTCCAGGGTTAACGAGCAGTACTTC.

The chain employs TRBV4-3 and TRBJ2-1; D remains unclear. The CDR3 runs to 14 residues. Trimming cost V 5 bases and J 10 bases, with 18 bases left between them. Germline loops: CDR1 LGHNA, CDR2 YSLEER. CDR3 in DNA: TGCGCCAGCAGCTTTTATTTGACGCCCGGAGAGCAGTTCTTC. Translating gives CASSFYLTPGEQFF.

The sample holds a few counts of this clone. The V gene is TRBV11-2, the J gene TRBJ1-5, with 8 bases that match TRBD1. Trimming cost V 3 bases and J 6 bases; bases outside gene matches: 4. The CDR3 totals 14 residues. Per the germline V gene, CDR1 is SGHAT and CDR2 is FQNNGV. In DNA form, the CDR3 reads TGTGCCAGCAGCTTCAGACAGGGGAGTCAGCCCCAGCATTTT. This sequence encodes CASSFRQGSQPQHF.

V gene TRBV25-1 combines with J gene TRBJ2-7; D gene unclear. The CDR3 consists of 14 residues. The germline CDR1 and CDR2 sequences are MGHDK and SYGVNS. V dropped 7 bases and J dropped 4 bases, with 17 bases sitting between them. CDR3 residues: CASTGFRTEYEQYF. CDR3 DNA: TGTGCCAGCACCGGATTCCGTACCGAATACGAGCAGTACTTC.

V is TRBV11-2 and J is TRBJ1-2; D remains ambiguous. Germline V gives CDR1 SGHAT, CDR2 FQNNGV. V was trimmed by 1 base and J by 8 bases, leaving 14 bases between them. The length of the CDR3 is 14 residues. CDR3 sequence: CASSLVAVSVGYTF. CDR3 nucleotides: TGTGCCAGCAGCTTAGTCGCTGTATCTGTGGGCTACACCTTC.

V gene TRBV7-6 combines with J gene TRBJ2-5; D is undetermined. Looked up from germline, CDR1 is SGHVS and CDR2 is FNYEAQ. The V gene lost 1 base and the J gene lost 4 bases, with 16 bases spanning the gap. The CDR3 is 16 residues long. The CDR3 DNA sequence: TGTGCCAGCAGCTTAGGGCCCGGAGTGGGGTTAGAGACCCAGTACTTC. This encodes CASSLGPGVGLETQYF.

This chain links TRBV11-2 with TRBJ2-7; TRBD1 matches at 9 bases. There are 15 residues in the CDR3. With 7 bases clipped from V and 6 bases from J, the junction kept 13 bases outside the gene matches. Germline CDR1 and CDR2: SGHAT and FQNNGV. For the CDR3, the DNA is TGTGCCAGCATCCCCCCCGGGACAGGGTGGGGCGAGCAGTACTTC. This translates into CASIPPGTGWGEQYF.

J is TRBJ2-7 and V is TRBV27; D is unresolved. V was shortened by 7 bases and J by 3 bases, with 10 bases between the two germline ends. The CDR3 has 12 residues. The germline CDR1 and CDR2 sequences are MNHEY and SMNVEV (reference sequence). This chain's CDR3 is CASISNSYEQYF. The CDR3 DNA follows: TGTGCCAGCATCTCCAACAGCTACGAGCAGTACTTC.

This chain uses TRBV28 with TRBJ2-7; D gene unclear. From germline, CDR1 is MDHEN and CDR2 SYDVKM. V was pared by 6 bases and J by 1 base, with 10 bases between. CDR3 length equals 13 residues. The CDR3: CASSRGLSYEQYF. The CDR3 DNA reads TGTGCCAGCAGCCGTGGTTTGTCCTACGAGCAGTACTTC. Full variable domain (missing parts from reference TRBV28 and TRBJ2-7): DVKVTQSSRYLVKRTGEKVFLECVQDMDHENMFWYRQDPGLGLRLIYFSYDVKMKEKGDIPEGYSVSREKKERFSLILESASTNQTSMYLCASSRGLSYEQYFGPGTRLTVT.

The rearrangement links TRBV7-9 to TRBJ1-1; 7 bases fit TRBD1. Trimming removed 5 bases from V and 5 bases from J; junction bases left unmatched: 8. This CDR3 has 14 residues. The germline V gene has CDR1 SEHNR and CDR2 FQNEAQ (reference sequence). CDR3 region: CASSPPVTGTEAFF. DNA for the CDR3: TGTGCCAGCAGCCCCCCTGTGACAGGGACTGAAGCTTTCTTT. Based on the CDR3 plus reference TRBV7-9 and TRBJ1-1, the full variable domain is DTGVSQNPRHKITKRGQNVTFRCDPISEHNRLYWYRQTLGQGPEFLTYFQNEAQLEKSRLLSDRFSAERPKGSFSTLEIQRTEQGDSAMYLCASSPPVTGTEAFFGQGTRLTVV.

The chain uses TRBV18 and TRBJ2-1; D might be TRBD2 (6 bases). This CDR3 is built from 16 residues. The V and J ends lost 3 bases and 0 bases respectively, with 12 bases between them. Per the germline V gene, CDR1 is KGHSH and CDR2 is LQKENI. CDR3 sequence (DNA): TGTGCCAGCTCACCGAGAGCGGGCCACTCCTACAATGAGCAGTTCTTC. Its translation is CASSPRAGHSYNEQFF.

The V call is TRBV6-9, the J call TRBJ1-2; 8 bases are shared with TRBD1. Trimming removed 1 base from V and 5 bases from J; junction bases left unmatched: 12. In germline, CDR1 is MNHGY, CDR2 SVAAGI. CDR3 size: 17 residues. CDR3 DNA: TGTGCCAGCAGTTATTGGGGCCCTAGACAGGGGTTGTATGGCTACACCTTC. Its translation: CASSYWGPRQGLYGYTF.

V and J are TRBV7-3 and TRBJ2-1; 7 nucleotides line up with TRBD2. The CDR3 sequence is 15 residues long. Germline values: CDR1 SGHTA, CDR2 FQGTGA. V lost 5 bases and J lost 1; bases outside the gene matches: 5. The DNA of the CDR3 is TGTGCCAGCAGCCCTAGCGGAGTTTCCTACAATGAGCAGTTCTTC. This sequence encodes CASSPSGVSYNEQFF. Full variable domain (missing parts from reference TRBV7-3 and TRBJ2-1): GAGVSQTPSNKVTEKGKYVELRCDPISGHTALYWYRQSLGQGPEFLIYFQGTGAADDSGLPNDRFFAVRPEGSVSTLKIQRTERGDSAVYLCASSPSGVSYNEQFFGPGTRLTVL.

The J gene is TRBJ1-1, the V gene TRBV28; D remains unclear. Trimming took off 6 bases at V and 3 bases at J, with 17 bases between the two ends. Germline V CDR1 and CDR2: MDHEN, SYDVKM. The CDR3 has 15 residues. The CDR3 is CASRTRDGRYTEAFF. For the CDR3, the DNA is TGTGCCAGCAGAACCCGCGACGGACGGTACACTGAAGCTTTCTTT.

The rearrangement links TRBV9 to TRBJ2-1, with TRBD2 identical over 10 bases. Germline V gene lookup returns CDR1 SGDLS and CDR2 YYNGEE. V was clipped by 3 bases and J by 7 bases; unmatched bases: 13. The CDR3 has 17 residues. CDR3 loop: CASSAPPTSGKGNEQFF. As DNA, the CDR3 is TGTGCCAGCAGCGCCCCCCCAACTAGCGGGAAGGGGAATGAGCAGTTCTTC.

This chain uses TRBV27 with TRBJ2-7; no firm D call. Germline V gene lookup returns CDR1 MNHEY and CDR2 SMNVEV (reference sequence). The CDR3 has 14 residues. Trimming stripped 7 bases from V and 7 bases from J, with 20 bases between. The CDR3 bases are TGTGCCAGCATGCGACAAAACCCCCTAGGAGAGCAGTACTTC. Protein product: CASMRQNPLGEQYF.

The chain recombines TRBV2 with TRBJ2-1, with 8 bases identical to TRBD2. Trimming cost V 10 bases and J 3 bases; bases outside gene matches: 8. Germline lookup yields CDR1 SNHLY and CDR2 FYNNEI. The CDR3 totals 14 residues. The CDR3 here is CATMGLAGYNEQFF. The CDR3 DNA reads TGTGCCACCATGGGGCTAGCGGGCTACAATGAGCAGTTCTTC.

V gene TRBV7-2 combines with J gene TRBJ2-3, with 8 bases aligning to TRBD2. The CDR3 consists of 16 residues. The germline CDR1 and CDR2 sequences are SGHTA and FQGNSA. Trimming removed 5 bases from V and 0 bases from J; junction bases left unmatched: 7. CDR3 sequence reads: CASSRGLAPSTDTQYF. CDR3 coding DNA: TGTGCCAGCAGCCGCGGACTAGCCCCTAGCACAGATACGCAGTATTTT.

In DNA, the CDR3 is TGTGCCAGCAGTGAGGGACCGGGACAGCTCACTGAAGCTTTCTTT. Residues: CASSEGPGQLTEAFF. This chain uses TRBV2 with TRBJ1-1; 7 nucleotides agree with TRBD1. Germline values: CDR1 SNHLY, CDR2 FYNNEI. CDR3 length: 15 amino acids. V was pared by 3 bases and J by 4 bases, with 8 bases of the junction left unmatched.

As DNA, the CDR3 is TGCGCCAGCTCCAGCGGGAGTGTCACCGGGGAGCTGTTTTTT. Residues: CASSSGSVTGELFF. V is TRBV5-1 and J is TRBJ2-2, with 8 bases fitting TRBD2. The CDR3 sequence is 14 residues long. Germline CDR1 reads SGHRS; CDR2 reads YFSETQ. V trimming: 7 bases; J trimming: 4 bases; junction bases outside the gene matches: 6.

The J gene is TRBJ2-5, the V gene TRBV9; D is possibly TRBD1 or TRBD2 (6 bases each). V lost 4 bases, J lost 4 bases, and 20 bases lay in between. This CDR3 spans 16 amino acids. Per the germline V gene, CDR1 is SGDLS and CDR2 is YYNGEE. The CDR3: CASSSGGAGILETQYF. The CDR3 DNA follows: TGTGCCAGCAGCTCCGGGGGCGCGGGGATTCTAGAGACCCAGTACTTC.